These 4 T cell receptor beta chains share one sample of origin, sequenced in a study of cytomegalovirus exposure and HLA in healthy donors. Vbeta (60) and Jbeta (13) primers were used in the PCR. The assay was immunoSEQ multiplex PCR, and TCRdb's table has in-frame clones only and misses some. The repertoire holds 210,000 or so clones, around 83% seen once, with around 1.5% in the top ten. Sequencing was carried out using PBMCs. All receptors derive from a girl aged 10-17 years in good health and CMV-seronegative.

This clone has a handful of counts. The CDR3 is CASSQTGTGPEGSGYTF. CDR3 DNA: TGTGCCAGCAGTCAAACCGGGACAGGGCCGGAAGGTAGCGGCTACACCTTC. This chain joins TRBV28 and TRBJ1-2; 9 positions match TRBD1. This CDR3 contains 17 residues. Germline V gene data show CDR1 as MDHEN and CDR2 as SYDVKM. V gave up 5 bases and J gave up 8 bases; unmatched junction bases: 18.

The J gene is TRBJ1-5, the V gene TRBV28; D remains unclear. Germline V gives CDR1 MDHEN, CDR2 SYDVKM. CDR3 size: 13 residues. V was clipped by 4 bases and J by 0 bases, with 4 bases between them. The CDR3 is CASSSNSNQPQHF. CDR3 coding DNA: TGTGCCAGCAGTTCAAATAGCAATCAGCCCCAGCATTTT. The entire variable domain, with the rest obtained from reference TRBV28 and TRBJ1-5, is as follows: DVKVTQSSRYLVKRTGEKVFLECVQDMDHENMFWYRQDPGLGLRLIYFSYDVKMKEKGDIPEGYSVSREKKERFSLILESASTNQTSMYLCASSSNSNQPQHFGDGTRLSIL.

The gene calls are TRBV18 and TRBJ2-1; 7 bases agree with TRBD1. With V trimmed by 0 bases and J by 10 bases, 12 bases remained unmatched. Looked up from germline, CDR1 is KGHSH and CDR2 is LQKENI. The CDR3 contains 16 residues. DNA for the CDR3: TGTGCCAGCTCACCACCGGTTGCTTTAGGGGGCGGGGAGCAGTTCTTC. Its translation is CASSPPVALGGGEQFF.

The chain recombines TRBV7-2 with TRBJ2-3, with 8 positions matching TRBD2. The CDR3 covers 15 residues. V was pared by 4 bases and J by 6 bases, with 9 bases of the junction left unmatched. From germline, CDR1 is SGHTA and CDR2 FQGNSA. CDR3 DNA sequence: TGTGCCAGCAGCTATAGGACTAGCAATAGCGATACGCAGTATTTT. It translates to CASSYRTSNSDTQYF.